This T cell receptor beta chain is drawn from a study of metastatic and nonmetastatic thyroid tumors. Study-wide context: Where malignant and benign thyroid patients were concerned, repertoires were compared across blood and tumor or nodule tissue. Findings and limits, study-wide: Reports indicated that malignant thyroid tumors showed significantly higher TCR beta diversity than benign nodules did, in blood and tumor.

This clone occurred many times. Its antigen is unidentified. Before thyroid surgery, none of the patients had received any treatment. In the source study's methods: A distant-metastasis classifier for papillary thyroid cancer was built using CDR3 differences across clinicopathological groups. MiXCR was used by TCRdb to re-call the PCR reads. The V and J calls shown here were made by TCRdb, not taken from the authors' results. This sample has tens of thousands of clones; 12% occur once, and the top ten carry approximately 9.1%. The TCR comes from a male donor with papillary thyroid cancer or a benign thyroid nodule (not recorded which). Some clones in this sample may be carry-over from other donors' samples. The sample taken for sequencing was blood.

The CDR3 reads CASRGGTGDGYTF. CDR3 bases: TGTGCCAGCAGGGGGGGAACAGGGGATGGCTACACCTTC. The rearrangement uses TRBV28 and TRBJ1-2; TRBD1 matches 7 bases. The V and J ends lost 6 bases and 6 bases, in that order; junction bases with no gene match: 7. The CDR3 consists of 13 residues. Germline V gives CDR1 MDHEN, CDR2 SYDVKM.